This T cell receptor (beta chain) stems from a study of blood T cell repertoires in COVID-19. Study-wide background: Material from acute and convalescent COVID-19 was sourced from the United States, Italy and Spain. PBMCs, B-cell-depleted T cells, or T cells were the source of the cDNA or gDNA that made up the material.

The CDR3 is made up of 13 amino acids. V lost 6 bases to trimming and J lost 3 bases; unmatched junction nucleotides: 2. Germline V lookup: CDR1 LNHDA, CDR2 SQIVND (reference sequence). Authors' processing steps: Using reference gene primer amplification, nucleated cell counts were estimated. Assay used: immunoSEQ multiplex PCR; TCRdb lists only in-frame clones, some missing. V and J calls and clone size are given by that table; D and trimming were obtained from the DNA. The sample lists 120,000 to 150,000 clones, around nine tenths occurring once. This TCR came from a woman between 35 and 50 years old with acute or convalescent COVID-19. Sequenced: peripheral blood. The chain employs TRBV19 and TRBJ1-2; 9 bases line up with TRBD1. The CDR3: CASRWTGDYGYTF. In DNA form, the CDR3 reads TGTGCCAGTAGATGGACAGGGGACTATGGCTACACCTTC.